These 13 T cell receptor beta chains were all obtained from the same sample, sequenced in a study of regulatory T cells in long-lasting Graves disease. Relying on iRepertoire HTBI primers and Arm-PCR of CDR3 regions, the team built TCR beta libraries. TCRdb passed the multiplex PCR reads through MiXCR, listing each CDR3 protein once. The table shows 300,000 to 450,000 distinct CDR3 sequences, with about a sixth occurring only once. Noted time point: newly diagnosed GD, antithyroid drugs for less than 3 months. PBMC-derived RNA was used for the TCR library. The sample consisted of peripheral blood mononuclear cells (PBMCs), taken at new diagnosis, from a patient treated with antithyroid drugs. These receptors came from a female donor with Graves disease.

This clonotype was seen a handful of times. CDR3 sequence: CASSPDRVNSPLHF. The DNA for the CDR3 is TGTGCCAGCAGCCCGGACAGGGTCAATTCACCCCTCCACTTT. The V call is TRBV5-5, the J call TRBJ1-6, with TRBD1 matching over 8 bases. Germline lookup yields CDR1 SGHKS and CDR2 YYEKEE (reference sequence). Trimming at V came to 4 bases and at J to 7 bases, leaving 4 bases not matched to a gene. The CDR3 is made up of 14 amino acids.

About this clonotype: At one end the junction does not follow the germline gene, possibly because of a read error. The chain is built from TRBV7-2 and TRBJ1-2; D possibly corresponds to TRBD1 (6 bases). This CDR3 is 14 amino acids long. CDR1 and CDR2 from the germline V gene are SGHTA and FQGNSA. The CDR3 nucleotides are TGTGCCTGCAGCCTGGACAGCGCATTCTATGGCTACACCTTC. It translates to CACSLDSAFYGYTF. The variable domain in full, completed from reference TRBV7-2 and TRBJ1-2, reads GAGVSQSPSNKVTEKGKDVELRCDPISGHTALYWYRQSLGQGLEFLIYFQGNSAPDKSGLPSDRFSAERTGGSVSTLTIQRTQQEDSAVYLCACSLDSAFYGYTFGSGTRLTVV.

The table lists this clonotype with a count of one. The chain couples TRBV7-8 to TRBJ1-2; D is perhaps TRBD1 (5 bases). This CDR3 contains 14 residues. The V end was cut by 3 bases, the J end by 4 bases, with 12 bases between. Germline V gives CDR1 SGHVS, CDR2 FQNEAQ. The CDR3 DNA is TGTGCCAGCAGCTTCGGGGGTATCGGCTATGGCTACACCTTC. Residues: CASSFGGIGYGYTF. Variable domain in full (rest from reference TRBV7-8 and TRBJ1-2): GAGVSQSPRYKVAKRGQDVALRCDPISGHVSLFWYQQALGQGPEFLTYFQNEAQLDKSGLPSDRFFAERPEGSVSTLKIQRTQQEDSAVYLCASSFGGIGYGYTFGSGTRLTVV.

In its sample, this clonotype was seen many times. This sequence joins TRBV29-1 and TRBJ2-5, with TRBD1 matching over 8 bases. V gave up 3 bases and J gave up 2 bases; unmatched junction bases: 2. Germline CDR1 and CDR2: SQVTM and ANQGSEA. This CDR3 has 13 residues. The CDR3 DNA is TGCAGCGTTGACGGGACAGGACAAGAGACCCAGTACTTC. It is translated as CSVDGTGQETQYF.

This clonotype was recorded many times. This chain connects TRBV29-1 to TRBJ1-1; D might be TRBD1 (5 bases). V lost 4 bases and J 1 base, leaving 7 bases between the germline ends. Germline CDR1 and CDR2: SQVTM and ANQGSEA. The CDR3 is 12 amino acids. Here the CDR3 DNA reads TGCAGCGTTGCGCAGGGGAACACTGAAGCTTTCTTT. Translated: CSVAQGNTEAFF.

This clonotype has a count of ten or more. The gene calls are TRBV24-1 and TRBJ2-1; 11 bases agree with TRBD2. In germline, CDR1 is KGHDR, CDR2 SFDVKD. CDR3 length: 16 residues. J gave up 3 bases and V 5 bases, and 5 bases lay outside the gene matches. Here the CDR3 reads CATSAGGLAVYNEQFF. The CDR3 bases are TGTGCCACCAGTGCCGGGGGACTAGCGGTCTACAATGAGCAGTTCTTC.

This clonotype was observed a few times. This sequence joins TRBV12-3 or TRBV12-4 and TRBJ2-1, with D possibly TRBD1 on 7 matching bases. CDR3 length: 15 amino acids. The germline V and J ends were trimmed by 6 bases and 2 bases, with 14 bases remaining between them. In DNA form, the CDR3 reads TGTGCCAGCAGGGAGGGACAGAGCCCCTACAATGAGCAGTTCTTC. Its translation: CASREGQSPYNEQFF.

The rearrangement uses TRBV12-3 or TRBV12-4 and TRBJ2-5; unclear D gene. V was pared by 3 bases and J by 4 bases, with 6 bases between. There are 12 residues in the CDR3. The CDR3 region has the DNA TGTGCCAGCAGTTTTCAGCGAGAGACCCAGTACTTC. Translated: CASSFQRETQYF.

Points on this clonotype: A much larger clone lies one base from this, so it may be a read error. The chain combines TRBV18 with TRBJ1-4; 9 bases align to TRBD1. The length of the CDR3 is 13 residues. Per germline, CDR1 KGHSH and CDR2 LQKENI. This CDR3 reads CTSSPDRGEKLFF. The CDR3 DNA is TGTACCAGCTCACCGGACAGGGGCGAAAAACTGTTTTTT. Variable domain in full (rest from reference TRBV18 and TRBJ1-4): NAGVMQNPRHLVRRRGQEARLRCSPMKGHSHVYWYRQLPEEGLKFMVYLQKENIIDESGMPKERFSAEFPKEGPSILRIQQVVRGDSAAYFCTSSPDRGEKLFFGSGTQLSVL.

The CDR3 DNA follows: TGCAGCGTTGAAGATCTGGGCCTAGCGGTCACCCCGAATGGAGCAGATACGCAGTATTTT. It codes for CSVEDLGLAVTPNGADTQYF. The rearrangement uses TRBV29-1 and TRBJ2-3; 7 bases are a match to TRBD2. The CDR3 consists of 20 residues. Germline V gene lookup returns CDR1 SQVTM and CDR2 ANQGSEA. The V segment lost 0 bases and the J segment 4 bases; nucleotides outside the gene matches: 22.

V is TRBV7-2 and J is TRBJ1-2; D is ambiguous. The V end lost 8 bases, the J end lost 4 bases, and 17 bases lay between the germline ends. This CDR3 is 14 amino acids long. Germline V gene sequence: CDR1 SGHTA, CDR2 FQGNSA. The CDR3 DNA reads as TGTGCCAGCTCACCAACGGACGGCCCCTATGGCTACACCTTC. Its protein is CASSPTDGPYGYTF.

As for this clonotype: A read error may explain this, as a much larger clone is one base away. CDR3 sequence reads: CSVRGRGGPYEQYF. The CDR3 bases are TGCAGTGTTAGGGGAAGAGGGGGGCCCTACGAGCAGTACTTC. The chain combines TRBV20-1 with TRBJ2-7, with D perhaps TRBD1 or TRBD2 (6 bases each). Germline lookup yields CDR1 DFQATT and CDR2 SNEGSKA (reference sequence). This CDR3 is built from 14 residues. V dropped 7 bases and J dropped 2 bases, with 18 bases sitting between them.

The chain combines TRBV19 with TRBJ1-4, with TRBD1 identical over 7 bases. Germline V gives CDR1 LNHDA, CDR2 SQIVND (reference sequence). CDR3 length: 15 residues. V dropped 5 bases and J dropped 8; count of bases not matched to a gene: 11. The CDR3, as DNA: TGTGCCAGTAGTTTGATGACAGGGCGGTTGGAAAAACTGTTTTTT. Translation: CASSLMTGRLEKLFF.